The rows below give T cell receptor beta chains drawn from one sample of a study of vaccination effects on CD4 cells after COVID-19. No cognate antigen is known for these TCRs. Clones were sequenced by immunoSEQ multiplex PCR, and TCRdb holds only the in-frame ones, with some missing. The data hold 11,000 to 15,000 clones, with about 80% observed a single time. Sequenced here: CD4+ T cells from PBMCs cultured with HCoV-229E spike peptides, sampled before COVID-19 vaccination. The receptors derive from a human donor who received a COVID-19 vaccine. Both conserved end residues are part of each CDR3. The D gene is left open where the match is weak. Where a row states a size, it is once, few, many or the class of an expanded clone; other rows omit it.

d_call j_call clone_size v_call cdr3_nt cdr3_aa
. TRBJ1-2 few TRBV5-1 TGCGCCAGCAGCTTGGAAGGTCCAGCCTATGGCTACACCTTC CASSLEGPAYGYTF
TRBD2 TRBJ2-5 once TRBV5-1 TGCGCCAGCAGCCCGGGACTAGGGCGAGAGACCCAGTACTTC CASSPGLGRETQYF
. TRBJ1-2 . TRBV6-5 TGTGCCAGCAGTAGCGACAGGCATGGCTACACCTTC CASSSDRHGYTF
. TRBJ2-5 . TRBV28 TGTGCCAGCAGTTTGGGGGGACAGAGGGAAGAGACCCAGTACTTC CASSLGGQREETQYF
. TRBJ2-7 few TRBV30 TGTGCCTGGAGTGGGAGCGGCTACGAGCAGTACTTC CAWSGSGYEQYF
. TRBJ2-2 . TRBV10-3 TGTGCCATCAGTGACTACAAGAACACCGGGGAGCTGTTTTTT CAISDYKNTGELFF
TRBD2 TRBJ2-5 . TRBV5-1 TGCGCCAGCAGCTTGGGACTAGCGGAGAGGGGGGGAGAGACCCAGTACTTC CASSLGLAERGGETQYF
TRBD2 TRBJ2-1 . TRBV10-1 TGCGCCTGTAGACTAGCGGGGAATGAGCAGTTCTTC CACRLAGNEQFF
. TRBJ1-1 . TRBV30 TGTGCCTGGAGTACGGGTGGGGGACGGGCTTTCTTT CAWSTGGGRAFF
. TRBJ1-2 . TRBV3-1/TRBV3-2 TGTGCCAGCAGCCCCGGAGGGGGACGAGGGGGCTACACCTTC CASSPGGGRGGYTF
. TRBJ2-5 . TRBV28 TGTGCCAGCAGCCCCTATGTGGCAGGGCGGGAGACCCAGTACTTC CASSPYVAGRETQYF
TRBD2 TRBJ2-1 few TRBV7-9 TGTGCCAGCAGCCCGAGAAGCGCGGGAGGGGGCAATGAGCAGTTCTTC CASSPRSAGGGNEQFF
TRBD1 TRBJ2-4 . TRBV6-5 TGTGCCAGCAGTTACTTACAGGGGAACATTCAGTACTTC CASSYLQGNIQYF
. TRBJ2-7 . TRBV15 TGTGCCACCAGCAGCCTTTGGAGCTCCTACGAGCAGTACTTC CATSSLWSSYEQYF
TRBD1 TRBJ2-6 . TRBV3-1/TRBV3-2 TGTGCCAGCAGCCAAGATCTGGGGACAGGGGTCTCTGGGGCCAACGTCCTGACTTTC CASSQDLGTGVSGANVLTF
. TRBJ1-2 . TRBV19 TGTGCCAGTTCGAGTAAAAGGGGCTGGGCCGGCTACACCTTC CASSSKRGWAGYTF
TRBD2 TRBJ2-1 . TRBV5-1 TGCGCCAGCAGCTGGGGGGTAGCGGGAGGGCCGTCGGATGAGCAGTTCTTC CASSWGVAGGPSDEQFF
. TRBJ2-7 few TRBV12-3/TRBV12-4 TGTGCCAGCAGTCCCGCCGGAGCGTACGAGCAGTACTTC CASSPAGAYEQYF
TRBD1 TRBJ1-2 . TRBV19 TGTGCCAGTGGACAGGGGAAAGGCGCTGGCTACACCTTC CASGQGKGAGYTF
. TRBJ1-2 . TRBV6-2/TRBV6-3 TGTGCCAGCAGCCCTACCTCTGGGCAGTCCTATGGCTACACCTTC CASSPTSGQSYGYTF
TRBD2 TRBJ2-1 . TRBV5-1 TGCGCCAGCAGCTTTAGCGGGAGGGCCTACAATGAGCAGTTCTTC CASSFSGRAYNEQFF
TRBD1 TRBJ1-1 . TRBV5-4 TGTGCCAGCAGCCACTTAGGGGGCGCCAACACTGAAGCTTTCTTT CASSHLGGANTEAFF
. TRBJ1-1 . TRBV29-1 TGCAGCGCCCGCAGGGAAGTAAGCACTGAAGCTTTCTTT CSARREVSTEAFF
. TRBJ1-3 once TRBV5-1 TGCGCCAGCAGCTTGCAAGGTAGCTCTGGAAACACCATATATTTT CASSLQGSSGNTIYF
TRBD1 TRBJ2-3 . TRBV10-2 TGCGCCAGCAGTGATGGGACAGGGTGGAAAACAGATACGCAGTATTTT CASSDGTGWKTDTQYF
. TRBJ1-2 once TRBV19 TGTGCCAGTAGTGACGTGGGAGGGATCTATGGCTACACCTTC CASSDVGGIYGYTF
. TRBJ2-5 . TRBV6-6 TGTGCCAGCAGTTCCGGGACTTTAGAGACCCAGTACTTC CASSSGTLETQYF
TRBD1 TRBJ1-5 . TRBV29-1 TGCAGCGTTGGGCAGGGGGGAGATCAGCCCCAGCATTTT CSVGQGGDQPQHF
TRBD1 TRBJ2-2 . TRBV4-1 TGCGCCAGCAGCCACGGACAGGGGGCGAACACCGGGGAGCTGTTTTTT CASSHGQGANTGELFF
. TRBJ1-1 . TRBV6-2/TRBV6-3 TGTGCCAGCAGTTACTCGAGACGCCGGAGTAACACTGAAGCTTTCTTT CASSYSRRRSNTEAFF
TRBD1 TRBJ1-4 . TRBV19 TGTGCCAGTAGTGACAGGGCTGTCCCTAATGAAAAACTGTTTTTT CASSDRAVPNEKLFF
. TRBJ2-7 few TRBV28 TGTGCCAGCGCCGAAGATGAGACAGCCCAATACGAGCAGTACTTC CASAEDETAQYEQYF
. TRBJ2-3 few TRBV5-1 TGCGCCAGCAGCTTGGCCCAGGGTACAGATACGCAGTATTTT CASSLAQGTDTQYF